These 15 T cell receptor beta chains were all obtained from the same sample, sequenced in a study of CD8+ T cells in alopecia areata. Treatment defined: oral pan-JAK inhibitor, 5-10 mg twice daily. RNA, once extracted, was reverse transcribed into cDNA for use as the sequencing template. Here immunoSEQ multiplex PCR was the method, and the copy in TCRdb shows in-frame clones only, minus some. The sample records about 210,000 clones, roughly two fifths being singletons. Source: CD4+ T cells sorted from blood, taken at approximately week 34, from a patient treated with tofacitinib. These receptors were obtained from a human donor with alopecia areata.

The chain recombines TRBV7-9 with TRBJ2-4; D tentatively fits TRBD1 or TRBD2 (5 bases each). V was clipped by 5 bases and J by 1 base, with 15 bases between them. Looked up from germline, CDR1 is SEHNR and CDR2 is FQNEAQ (reference sequence). The CDR3 extends over 16 amino acids. The CDR3 sequence: CASSGRLRDAKNIQYF. The CDR3 region has the DNA TGTGCCAGCAGCGGACGCCTCCGGGACGCCAAAAACATTCAGTACTTC.

In this sample, this clone turned up many times. V usage is TRBV11-2 and J usage is TRBJ1-5; D is perhaps TRBD1 (5 bases). The CDR3 sequence is 17 residues long. CDR1 and CDR2 (germline): SGHAT, FQNNGV. Trimming stripped 1 base from V and 3 bases from J, with 16 bases between. CDR3 region: CASSLGAGTPDNQPQHF. The CDR3 nucleotides are TGTGCCAGCAGCTTAGGAGCCGGGACCCCAGACAATCAGCCCCAGCATTTT.

This clone was recorded a few times. V gene TRBV5-4 combines with J gene TRBJ2-6, with D maybe TRBD2 (5 bases). The CDR3 runs 16 residues. CDR1 and CDR2 (germline): SGHNT, YYREEE (reference sequence). V shed 0 bases and J shed 1 base, with 8 bases lying between them. DNA for the CDR3: TGTGCCAGCAGCTTGGCGCGGGCTTCTGGGGCCAACGTCCTGACTTTC. It yields the protein CASSLARASGANVLTF.

The chain recombines TRBV5-1 with TRBJ2-2; D uncertain. V was trimmed by 1 base and J by 6 bases, leaving 10 bases between them. The CDR3 has 14 residues. Per the germline V gene, CDR1 is SGHRS and CDR2 is YFSETQ. The CDR3 DNA reads as TGCGCCAGCAGCTTGCAAGGATACTCCGGGGAGCTGTTTTTT. Translation: CASSLQGYSGELFF.

As for this clone: Germline is not matched at one junction end, which may reflect a read error. J is TRBJ2-1 and V is TRBV30, with D tentatively TRBD2 (5 bases). CDR3 length: 14 amino acids. Germline CDR1 and CDR2: GTSNPN and SVGIG (reference sequence). CDR3 sequence (DNA): TGTGCCTGGAGTGTCCCTAGCTCCCACAATGAGCAGTTCTTC. Amino acid sequence: CAWSVPSSHNEQFF.

This clone came up a few times. The gene calls are TRBV6-5 and TRBJ1-2; 9 bases match TRBD1. Germline V gives CDR1 MNHEY, CDR2 SVGAGI. Trimming cost V 5 bases and J 5 bases; bases outside gene matches: 6. The CDR3 is 14 amino acids. Here the CDR3 reads CASSKDRGRYGYTF. The CDR3 bases are TGTGCCAGCAGTAAGGACAGGGGAAGGTATGGCTACACCTTC.

Only a few counts were recorded for this clone. Here the CDR3 DNA reads TGCAGTGCTTCGAATCGGCGGGAGCAGTTCTTC. Amino acid sequence: CSASNRREQFF. This rearrangement joins TRBV20-1 to TRBJ2-1; D is ambiguous. Per germline, CDR1 DFQATT and CDR2 SNEGSKA (reference sequence). The length of the CDR3 is 11 residues. V was trimmed by 5 bases and J by 10 bases, leaving 12 bases between them.

There are a few counts of this clone. V and J are TRBV10-1 and TRBJ1-6, with D perhaps matching TRBD1 (5 bases). Trimming cost V 4 bases and J 5 bases, with 6 bases left between them. Germline CDR1 is WNHNN and CDR2 is SYGVQD (reference sequence). The CDR3 spans 13 residues. CDR3 DNA: TGCGCCAGCAGTGGACAGAATAATTCACCCCTCCACTTT. Its translation: CASSGQNNSPLHF.

The rearrangement joins TRBV30 to TRBJ1-3; D not resolved. This CDR3 spans 15 amino acids. V was shortened by 0 bases and J by 0 bases, with 9 bases between the two germline ends. Germline V gene data show CDR1 as GTSNPN and CDR2 as SVGIG (reference sequence). CDR3 nucleotide sequence: TGTGCCTGGAGTGTACTTCGGGGCTCTGGAAACACCATATATTTT. Protein: CAWSVLRGSGNTIYF.

This clone was seen a few times. The V call is TRBV23-1, the J call TRBJ2-1; possible D gene TRBD2, 6 bases. TRBV23-1 is filed as an ORF, its function uncertain. CDR3 size: 10 residues. CDR3 coding DNA: TGCGCAAACCCGGGAGCAGAGCAGTTCTTC. Residues: CANPGAEQFF.

This chain uses TRBV9 with TRBJ2-5; no reliable D call. V was shortened by 1 base and J by 3 bases, with 16 bases between the two germline ends. This CDR3 region has 16 residues. Germline lookup yields CDR1 SGDLS and CDR2 YYNGEE. DNA for the CDR3: TGTGCCAGCAGCGTAATTGGGTTTACTCCGAAAGAGACCCAGTACTTC. It yields the protein CASSVIGFTPKETQYF.

This clone was found a few times. The V gene is TRBV30, the J gene TRBJ2-7; D ambiguous. This CDR3 comprises 10 residues. Trimming shortened V by 0 bases and J by 12 bases, and 9 bases separated the two germline ends. From germline, CDR1 is GTSNPN and CDR2 SVGIG (reference sequence). The CDR3 DNA is TGTGCCTGGAGTGTCTCGGCCCTGTACTTC. Residues: CAWSVSALYF.

The V and J genes are TRBV27 and TRBJ2-1; D unclear. V lost 5 bases and J 2 bases, leaving 13 bases between the germline ends. From germline, CDR1 is MNHEY and CDR2 SMNVEV (reference sequence). This CDR3 comprises 15 residues. CDR3 DNA: TGTGCCAGCAGTCCCCGTCTTACCACCTACAATGAGCAGTTCTTC. This encodes CASSPRLTTYNEQFF.

The V call is TRBV6-1, the J call TRBJ2-2; D uncertain. Germline loops: CDR1 MNHNS, CDR2 SASEGT. This CDR3 is built from 17 residues. Trimming took off 1 base at V and 5 bases at J, with 17 bases between the two ends. The CDR3 bases are TGTGCCAGCAGTGAAGGACGGCCCCCCGTAAGGACCGGGGAGCTGTTTTTT. Protein sequence: CASSEGRPPVRTGELFF.

This clone was picked up a small number of times. This chain connects TRBV4-1 to TRBJ1-1; 8 nucleotides line up with TRBD1. With 0 bases clipped from V and 0 bases from J, the junction kept 6 bases outside the gene matches. CDR1 MGHRA and CDR2 YSYEKL come from the germline V gene. This CDR3 contains 17 residues. CDR3 in amino acids: CASSQDPTGGMNTEAFF. Written as DNA, the CDR3 is TGCGCCAGCAGCCAAGATCCTACAGGGGGGATGAACACTGAAGCTTTCTTT.